This TCR beta chain was found in a study of CD8 T cells in ankylosing spondylitis. Quantitative barcoded 5'-RACE was used to prepare TCR beta libraries. One entry per CDR3 protein results from TCRdb running MiXCR on the 5' RACE reads. The sample has 270,000 or so distinct CDR3 sequences, more than 15% seen once. Whole-study results and caveats: A motif of under 10 highly homologous TCR beta variants was seen as apparently characteristic of ankylosing spondylitis blood. Significant enrichment of disease-linked clones was reportedly seen in matched ankylosing spondylitis synovial fluid.

In its sample, this clonotype was seen a few times. Its antigen remains unknown. The V gene end was trimmed by 0 bases and the J gene end by 5 bases; junction bases not matched to a gene: 7. The length of the CDR3 is 16 residues. Germline CDR1 reads MGHRA; CDR2 reads YSYEKL. Sequences were obtained from blood, either unsorted or a sorted T cell fraction (not recorded which). The TCR was taken from a male donor with ankylosing spondylitis or in good health (not recorded which). The chain employs TRBV4-1 and TRBJ2-7; 10 bases match TRBD2. The CDR3 coding sequence is TGCGCCAGCAGCCAAGAGCCTAGCGGGAGTCTACACGAGCAGTACTTC. Translating gives CASSQEPSGSLHEQYF.